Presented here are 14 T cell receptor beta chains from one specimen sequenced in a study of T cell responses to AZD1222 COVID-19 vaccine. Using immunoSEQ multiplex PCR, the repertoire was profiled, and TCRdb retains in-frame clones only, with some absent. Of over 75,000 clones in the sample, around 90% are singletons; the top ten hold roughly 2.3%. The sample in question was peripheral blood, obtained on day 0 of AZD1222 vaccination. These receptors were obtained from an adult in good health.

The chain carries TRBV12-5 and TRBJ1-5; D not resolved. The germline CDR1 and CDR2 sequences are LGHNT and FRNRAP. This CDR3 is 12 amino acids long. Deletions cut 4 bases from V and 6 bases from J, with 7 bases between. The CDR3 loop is CASGSQFQPQHF. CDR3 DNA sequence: TGTGCTAGTGGTTCCCAATTTCAGCCCCAGCATTTT.

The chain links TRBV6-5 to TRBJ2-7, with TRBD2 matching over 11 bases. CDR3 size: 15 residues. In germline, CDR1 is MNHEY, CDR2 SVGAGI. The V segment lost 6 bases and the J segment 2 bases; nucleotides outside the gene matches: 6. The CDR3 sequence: CASRQTSGNTYEQYF. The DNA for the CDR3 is TGTGCCAGCAGACAGACTAGCGGGAATACCTACGAGCAGTACTTC.

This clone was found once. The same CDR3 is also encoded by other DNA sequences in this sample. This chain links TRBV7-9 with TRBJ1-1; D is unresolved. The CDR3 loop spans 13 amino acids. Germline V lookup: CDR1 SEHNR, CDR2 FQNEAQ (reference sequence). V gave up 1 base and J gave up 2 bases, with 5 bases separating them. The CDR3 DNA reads TGTGCCAGCAGCTTAGACACCAACACTGAAGCTTTCTTT. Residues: CASSLDTNTEAFF.

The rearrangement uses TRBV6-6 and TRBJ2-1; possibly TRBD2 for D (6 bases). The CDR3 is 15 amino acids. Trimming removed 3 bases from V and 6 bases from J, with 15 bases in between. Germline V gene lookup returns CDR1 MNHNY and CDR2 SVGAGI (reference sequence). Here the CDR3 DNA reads TGTGCCAGCAGTTATGGGATCGGGACTTTCAATGAGCAGTTCTTC. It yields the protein CASSYGIGTFNEQFF.

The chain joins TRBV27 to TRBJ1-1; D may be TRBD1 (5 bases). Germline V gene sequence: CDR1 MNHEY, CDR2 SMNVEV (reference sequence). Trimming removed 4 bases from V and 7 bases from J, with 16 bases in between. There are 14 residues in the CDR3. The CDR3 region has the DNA TGTGCCAGCAGTTGGGACCCATACGGAGATGAAGCTTTCTTT. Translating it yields CASSWDPYGDEAFF.

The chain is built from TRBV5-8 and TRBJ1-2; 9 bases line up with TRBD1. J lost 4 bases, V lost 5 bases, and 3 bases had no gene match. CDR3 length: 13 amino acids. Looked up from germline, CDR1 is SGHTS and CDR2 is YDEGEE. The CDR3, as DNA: TGTGCCAGCAGGGGACAGGGATCCTATGGCTACACCTTC. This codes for CASRGQGSYGYTF.

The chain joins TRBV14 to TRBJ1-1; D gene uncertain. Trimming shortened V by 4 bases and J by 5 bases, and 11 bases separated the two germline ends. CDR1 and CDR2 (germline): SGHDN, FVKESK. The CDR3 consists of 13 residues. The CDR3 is CASSRPGRTEAFF. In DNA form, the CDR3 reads TGTGCCAGCAGCCGACCCGGAAGGACTGAAGCTTTCTTT.

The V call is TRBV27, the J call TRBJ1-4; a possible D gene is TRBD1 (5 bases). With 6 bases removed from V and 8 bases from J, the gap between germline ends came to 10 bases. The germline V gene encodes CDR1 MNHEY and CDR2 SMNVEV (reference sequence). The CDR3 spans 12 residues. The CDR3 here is CASRRPGEKLFF. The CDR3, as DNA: TGTGCCAGCAGACGACCAGGGGAAAAACTGTTTTTT.

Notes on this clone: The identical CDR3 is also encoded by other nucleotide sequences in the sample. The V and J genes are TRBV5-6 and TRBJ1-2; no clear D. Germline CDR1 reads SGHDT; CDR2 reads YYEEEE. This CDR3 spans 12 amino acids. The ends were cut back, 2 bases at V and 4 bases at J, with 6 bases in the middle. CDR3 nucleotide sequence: TGTGCCAGCAGCTTCCCAGGCTATGGCTACACCTTC. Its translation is CASSFPGYGYTF.

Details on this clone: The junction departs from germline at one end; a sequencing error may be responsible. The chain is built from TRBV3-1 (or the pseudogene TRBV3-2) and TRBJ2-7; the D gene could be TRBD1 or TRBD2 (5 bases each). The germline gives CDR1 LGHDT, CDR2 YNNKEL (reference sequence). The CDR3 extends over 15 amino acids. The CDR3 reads CASRQGTASSYEQYF. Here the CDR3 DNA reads TGTGCCAGCAGACAAGGGACGGCAAGCTCCTACGAGCAGTACTTC.

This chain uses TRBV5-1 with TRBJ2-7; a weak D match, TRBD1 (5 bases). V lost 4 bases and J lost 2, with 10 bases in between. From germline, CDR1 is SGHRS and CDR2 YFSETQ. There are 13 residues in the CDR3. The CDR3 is CASSRQYPYEQYF. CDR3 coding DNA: TGCGCCAGCAGCCGACAGTATCCCTACGAGCAGTACTTC.

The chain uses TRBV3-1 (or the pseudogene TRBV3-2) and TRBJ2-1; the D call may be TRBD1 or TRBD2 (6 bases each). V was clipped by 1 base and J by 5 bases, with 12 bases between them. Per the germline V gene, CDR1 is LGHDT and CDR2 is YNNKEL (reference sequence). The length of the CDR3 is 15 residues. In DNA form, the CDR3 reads TGTGCCAGCAGCCAAGGGTGGGGGGCCGACAATGAGCAGTTCTTC. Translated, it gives CASSQGWGADNEQFF.

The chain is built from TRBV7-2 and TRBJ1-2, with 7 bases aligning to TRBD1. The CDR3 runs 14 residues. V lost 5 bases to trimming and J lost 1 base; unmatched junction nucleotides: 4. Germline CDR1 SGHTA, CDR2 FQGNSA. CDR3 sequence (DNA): TGTGCCAGCAGCCCCGACAGGGTTAACTATGGCTACACCTTC. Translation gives CASSPDRVNYGYTF. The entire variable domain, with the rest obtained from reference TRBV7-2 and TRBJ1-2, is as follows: GAGVSQSPSNKVTEKGKDVELRCDPISGHTALYWYRQSLGQGLEFLIYFQGNSAPDKSGLPSDRFSAERTGGSVSTLTIQRTQQEDSAVYLCASSPDRVNYGYTFGSGTRLTVV.

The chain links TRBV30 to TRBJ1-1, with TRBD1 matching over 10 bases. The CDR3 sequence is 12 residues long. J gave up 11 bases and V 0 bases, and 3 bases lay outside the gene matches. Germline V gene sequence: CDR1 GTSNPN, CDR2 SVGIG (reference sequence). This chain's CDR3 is CAWSVTGQGAFF. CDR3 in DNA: TGTGCCTGGAGTGTCACGGGACAGGGGGCTTTCTTT.